Following are 6 T cell receptor beta chains from one sample sequenced in a study of CD8+ T cells in alopecia areata. Reverse transcription of extracted RNA yielded cDNA, which provided the sequencing template. TCRdb's table, derived via immunoSEQ multiplex PCR, lists solely in-frame clones and lacks some. The sample lists about 270,000 clones, roughly 60% occurring once. Noted treatment: oral pan-JAK inhibitor, 5-10 mg twice daily. The sequences come from CD4+ T cells sorted from blood, collected at roughly week 52, from a patient treated with tofacitinib. All receptors come from a human donor with alopecia areata.

V gene TRBV12-5 combines with J gene TRBJ2-5; unclear D gene. The V end was cut by 1 base, the J end by 4 bases, with 7 bases between. The CDR3 runs to 13 residues. In germline, CDR1 is LGHNT, CDR2 FRNRAP. The CDR3 DNA follows: TGTGCTAGTGGTTTGGGAGTGGGAGAGACCCAGTACTTC. It yields the protein CASGLGVGETQYF.

This chain uses TRBV15 with TRBJ2-3; D remains unclear. The CDR3 is made up of 14 amino acids. Trimming shortened V by 0 bases and J by 8 bases, and 12 bases separated the two germline ends. The germline gives CDR1 LNHNV, CDR2 YYDKDF (reference sequence). Here the CDR3 DNA reads TGTGCCACCAGCAGAGATATGACTGGCGGTACGCAGTATTTT. It specifies CATSRDMTGGTQYF.

The CDR3 reads CSVAETGSQPQHF. Written as DNA, the CDR3 is TGCAGCGTAGCCGAGACCGGGAGCCAGCCCCAGCATTTT. The chain couples TRBV29-1 to TRBJ1-5, with no clear D. Germline CDR1 SQVTM, CDR2 ANQGSEA. The CDR3 has 13 residues. The germline V and J ends were trimmed by 6 bases and 7 bases, with 16 bases remaining between them.

The J gene is TRBJ2-7, the V gene TRBV5-1, with D perhaps TRBD1 (5 bases). Germline V gene lookup returns CDR1 SGHRS and CDR2 YFSETQ. Trimming removed 4 bases at V and 6 bases at J, with 17 bases between. The CDR3 spans 14 residues. The CDR3 region is CASSVTVATGEQYF. DNA of the CDR3: TGCGCCAGCAGCGTGACAGTGGCAACCGGCGAGCAGTACTTC.

This clone was counted a single time. The V call is TRBV4-3, the J call TRBJ1-5; the match to TRBD1 covers 7 bases. J lost 0 bases, V lost 0 bases, and 2 bases had no gene match. Germline V gene lookup returns CDR1 LGHNA and CDR2 YSLEER. The CDR3 contains 16 residues. The CDR3 DNA reads as TGCGCCAGCAGCCAAGAGACAGGGAATAGCAATCAGCCCCAGCATTTT. This sequence encodes CASSQETGNSNQPQHF.

This CDR3 reads CASTVGGGPRVQETQYF. DNA for the CDR3: TGTGCCAGCACCGTCGGAGGGGGGCCACGGGTCCAAGAGACCCAGTACTTC. The rearrangement links TRBV5-4 to TRBJ2-5; D tentatively reads TRBD1 or TRBD2 (6 bases each). The germline gives CDR1 SGHNT, CDR2 YYREEE (reference sequence). CDR3 size: 17 residues. The germline V and J ends were trimmed by 6 bases and 1 base, with 22 bases remaining between them.